These 30 T cell receptor beta chains were all obtained from the same sample, sequenced in a study of cytomegalovirus exposure and HLA in healthy donors. PCR used 60 Vbeta primers and 13 Jbeta primers. Produced via immunoSEQ multiplex PCR; TCRdb's table is partial and in-frame only. Among 86,000 or so clones listed, roughly 83% were seen once. Material for sequencing was PBMCs. The receptors come from a woman between 35 and 50 years old in good health and CMV-seropositive.

The rearrangement joins TRBV18 to TRBJ2-3; TRBD2 agrees at 7 bases. This CDR3 has 16 residues. Germline V gene sequence: CDR1 KGHSH, CDR2 LQKENI. J gave up 1 base and V 0 bases, and 4 bases lay outside the gene matches. DNA of the CDR3: TGTGCCAGCTCACCACCGTGGAGCGGGGGCACAGATACGCAGTATTTT. Its translation is CASSPPWSGGTDTQYF.

This sequence joins TRBV25-1 and TRBJ1-1; no clear D gene. There are 16 residues in the CDR3. The V and J ends lost 5 bases and 0 bases respectively, with 16 bases between them. Germline values: CDR1 MGHDK, CDR2 SYGVNS. CDR3 sequence: CASSPPGGTMNTEAFF. The CDR3 nucleotides are TGTGCCAGCAGTCCCCCCGGCGGAACCATGAACACTGAAGCTTTCTTT.

This clone was recorded a few times. In nucleotides, the CDR3 is TGCAGTGCCCTTCAAGAGACCCAGTACTTC. This codes for CSALQETQYF. The chain links TRBV20-1 to TRBJ2-5; D gene uncertain. Germline V gene sequence: CDR1 DFQATT, CDR2 SNEGSKA (reference sequence). The CDR3 spans 10 residues. Trimming cost V 6 bases and J 2 bases, with 4 bases left between them.

This chain connects TRBV5-1 to TRBJ2-7, with TRBD2 matching 8 bases. In germline, CDR1 is SGHRS, CDR2 YFSETQ. This CDR3 spans 13 amino acids. The trim removed 4 bases at V and 4 bases at J, leaving 4 bases unmatched. The CDR3 DNA follows: TGCGCCAGCAGCCGGGGGGGCCGGTACGAGCAGTACTTC. Its translation is CASSRGGRYEQYF.

This clone turned up a few times. The rearrangement links TRBV29-1 to TRBJ2-1; TRBD1 agrees at 8 bases. The CDR3 runs 16 residues. The V gene's germline CDR1 is SQVTM and CDR2 ANQGSEA. V lost 4 bases and J lost 5; bases outside the gene matches: 13. This chain's CDR3 is CSVGPPGGRGDNEQFF. The CDR3 coding sequence is TGCAGCGTTGGCCCCCCAGGGGGCAGGGGTGACAATGAGCAGTTCTTC.

V gene TRBV4-2 combines with J gene TRBJ1-5; D is undetermined. This CDR3 comprises 15 residues. Germline V gives CDR1 LGHNA, CDR2 YNFKEQ. Deletions cut 4 bases from V and 11 bases from J, with 21 bases between. DNA for the CDR3: TGTGCCAGCAGCCGAGAGGCGACCCCCGGGAAAGCCCAGCATTTT. This codes for CASSREATPGKAQHF.

The sample holds one count of this clone. Written as DNA, the CDR3 is TGCGCCAGCAGCAGGGGACAGGGGGCCGGGGAGCTGTTTTTT. Protein product: CASSRGQGAGELFF. J is TRBJ2-2 and V is TRBV5-1; TRBD1 agrees at 11 bases. This CDR3 is built from 14 residues. The trim removed 4 bases at V and 6 bases at J, leaving 2 bases unmatched. CDR1 and CDR2 from the germline V gene are SGHRS and YFSETQ.

This clone has just a few counts. This chain joins TRBV6-6 and TRBJ1-4, with D perhaps TRBD1 (5 bases). This CDR3 is built from 11 residues. Germline V gene sequence: CDR1 MNHNY, CDR2 SVGAGI (reference sequence). The V gene lost 8 bases and the J gene lost 8 bases, with 9 bases spanning the gap. The CDR3 spells CASRGGEKLFF. The DNA of the CDR3 is TGTGCCAGCCGCGGGGGGGAAAAACTGTTTTTT.

The J gene is TRBJ2-7, the V gene TRBV28; a weak D match, TRBD1 (6 bases). Germline-derived CDR1 and CDR2 are MDHEN and SYDVKM. Trimming cost V 2 bases and J 5 bases, with 16 bases left between them. The CDR3 covers 15 residues. CDR3 residues: CASSLRGQWKDEQYF. The CDR3 DNA reads as TGTGCCAGCAGTTTAAGAGGACAGTGGAAGGACGAGCAGTACTTC.

The J gene is TRBJ2-2, the V gene TRBV29-1; D is possibly TRBD2 (5 bases). Trimming removed 7 bases at V and 7 bases at J, with 19 bases between. The V gene's germline CDR1 is SQVTM and CDR2 ANQGSEA. The CDR3 is 14 amino acids. The CDR3 DNA reads as TGCAGCGCCGGATGGGCCACCGCGGGCGGGGAGCTGTTTTTT. Its protein product is CSAGWATAGGELFF.

The chain has TRBV7-3 and TRBJ2-6; 8 nucleotides agree with TRBD1. V gave up 5 bases and J gave up 0 bases; unmatched junction bases: 9. From germline, CDR1 is SGHTA and CDR2 FQGTGA. The length of the CDR3 is 18 residues. In DNA form, the CDR3 reads TGTGCCAGCAGCCCCGGACAGGGAATGAACTCTGGGGCCAACGTCCTGACTTTC. This sequence encodes CASSPGQGMNSGANVLTF.

This chain joins TRBV10-1 and TRBJ2-3; 10 nucleotides agree with TRBD2. Germline loops: CDR1 WNHNN, CDR2 SYGVQD (reference sequence). This CDR3 comprises 17 residues. V was pared by 0 bases and J by 6 bases, with 9 bases of the junction left unmatched. The CDR3 sequence is CASSESTLAGVRDTQYF. CDR3 nucleotides: TGCGCCAGCAGTGAGTCCACCCTAGCGGGGGTTAGGGATACGCAGTATTTT.

The genes are TRBV6-5 and TRBJ1-5, with D perhaps matching TRBD1 (6 bases). V was trimmed by 7 bases and J by 3 bases, leaving 10 bases between them. The V gene's germline CDR1 is MNHEY and CDR2 SVGAGI. The CDR3 spans 13 residues. CDR3 coding DNA: TGTGCCAGCACCACAGGGCTCAATCAGCCCCAGCATTTT. This encodes CASTTGLNQPQHF.

The chain links TRBV7-9 to TRBJ2-7; 9 nucleotides line up with TRBD2. Trimming took 5 bases from V and 4 from J; bases not matched to a gene: 12. The germline V gene encodes CDR1 SEHNR and CDR2 FQNEAQ (reference sequence). This CDR3 has 16 residues. CDR3 sequence reads: CASSPFSGRGWYEQYF. The DNA of the CDR3 is TGTGCCAGCAGCCCCTTTAGCGGGAGAGGATGGTACGAGCAGTACTTC.

The chain uses TRBV19 and TRBJ2-1; TRBD2 matches at 7 bases. This CDR3 region has 15 residues. After removal of 7 bases from V and 2 bases from J, the junction contained 8 bases not matched to a gene. From germline, CDR1 is LNHDA and CDR2 SQIVND (reference sequence). The DNA of the CDR3 is TGTGCCAGTACCCCCCTAGCGGCCCCCTACAATGAGCAGTTCTTC. Its protein product is CASTPLAAPYNEQFF. The whole variable domain, filled in from reference TRBV19 and TRBJ2-1, reads DGGITQSPKYLFRKEGQNVTLSCEQNLNHDAMYWYRQDPGQGLRLIYYSQIVNDFQKGDIAEGYSVSREKKESFPLTVTSAQKNPTAFYLCASTPLAAPYNEQFFGPGTRLTVL.

This clone was observed a single time. V and J are TRBV2 and TRBJ2-7; the D gene is possibly TRBD1 (6 bases). V was trimmed by 0 bases and J by 5 bases, leaving 20 bases between them. The CDR3 covers 17 residues. The germline CDR1 and CDR2 sequences are SNHLY and FYNNEI. CDR3 in DNA: TGTGCCAGCAGTGAAGCGTCTACCGGGACATTCAACGACGAGCAGTACTTC. Translation gives CASSEASTGTFNDEQYF.

This clone was recorded only once. The chain combines TRBV19 with TRBJ2-7; D is perhaps TRBD2 (5 bases). The CDR3 is 15 residues long. Germline V CDR1 and CDR2: LNHDA, SQIVND (reference sequence). Trimming shortened V by 1 base and J by 0 bases, and 10 bases separated the two germline ends. The CDR3 coding sequence is TGTGCCAGTAGTATAGCCGAGGGTCTCTCCTACGAGCAGTACTTC. It codes for CASSIAEGLSYEQYF.

V gene TRBV27 combines with J gene TRBJ2-1, with D perhaps matching TRBD2 (6 bases). Trimming stripped 3 bases from V and 10 bases from J, with 13 bases between. The germline CDR1 and CDR2 sequences are MNHEY and SMNVEV (reference sequence). The length of the CDR3 is 13 residues. The CDR3 DNA is TGTGCCAGCAGTTTCGGCGGGACCCGGGAGCAGTTCTTC. Translated: CASSFGGTREQFF.

CDR3 DNA: TGTGCCAGCAGCTGGGGGACAGGCAACACTGAAGCTTTCTTT. Translating gives CASSWGTGNTEAFF. The rearrangement joins TRBV5-6 to TRBJ1-1, with TRBD1 matching 8 bases. Germline V CDR1 and CDR2: SGHDT, YYEEEE. This CDR3 region has 14 residues. Germline trimming cut 3 bases from V and 2 bases from J; bases unmatched to any gene: 3.

This chain connects TRBV5-1 to TRBJ1-1, with 12 bases identical to TRBD1. CDR3 size: 17 residues. Trimming cost V 4 bases and J 1 base; bases outside gene matches: 8. Germline CDR1 and CDR2: SGHRS and YFSETQ. The CDR3 bases are TGCGCCAGCAGCAGACCCGGGACAGGGGGCCCGAACACTGAAGCTTTCTTT. As protein: CASSRPGTGGPNTEAFF. The full variable domain, its missing parts supplied by reference TRBV5-1 and TRBJ1-1, is KAGVTQTPRYLIKTRGQQVTLSCSPISGHRSVSWYQQTPGQGLQFLFEYFSETQRNKGNFPGRFSGRQFSNSRSEMNVSTLELGDSALYLCASSRPGTGGPNTEAFFGQGTRLTVV.

This clone came up a few times. CDR3 in DNA: TGTGCCAGCAGCCAAGGGGATGGGGCCCCACATGAAAAACTGTTTTTT. This encodes CASSQGDGAPHEKLFF. The chain has TRBV4-2 and TRBJ1-4; tentatively, D is TRBD1 (5 bases). Trimming took 1 base from V and 6 from J, leaving 15 bases between them. The length of the CDR3 is 16 residues. Germline values: CDR1 LGHNA, CDR2 YNFKEQ.

This clone was seen a handful of times. The CDR3 nucleotides read TGTGCCAGCAGTTTGGGACAGGTGCCAAATGAAAAACTGTTTTTT. Its protein product is CASSLGQVPNEKLFF. The chain combines TRBV28 with TRBJ1-4, with 8 bases aligning to TRBD1. The CDR3 sequence is 15 residues long. V gave up 3 bases and J gave up 5 bases; unmatched junction bases: 5. Germline assignment: CDR1 MDHEN and CDR2 SYDVKM.

The rearrangement joins TRBV11-1 to TRBJ1-6; D gene ambiguous. Trimming took off 3 bases at V and 9 bases at J, with 15 bases between the two ends. The CDR3 is 15 amino acids. Per germline, CDR1 SGHAT and CDR2 FQDESV (reference sequence). In DNA, the CDR3 is TGTGCCAGCAGCTTCCGGGAGGGTATTGGTTCACCCCTCCACTTT. This encodes CASSFREGIGSPLHF.

The V gene is TRBV27, the J gene TRBJ2-1, with 9 bases lining up with TRBD1. V was pared by 8 bases and J by 6 bases, with 5 bases of the junction left unmatched. The CDR3 has 13 amino acids. Germline assignment: CDR1 MNHEY and CDR2 SMNVEV (reference sequence). CDR3: CASAMDRGNEQFF. In nucleotides, the CDR3 is TGTGCCAGCGCTATGGACAGGGGCAATGAGCAGTTCTTC.

The V gene is TRBV10-3, the J gene TRBJ2-3, with TRBD2 identical over 9 bases. The junction had 10 bases not matched to a gene; V was cut back by 2 bases and J by 4 bases. The germline V gene has CDR1 ENHRY and CDR2 SYGVKD. This CDR3 is 17 amino acids long. The CDR3 sequence is CAISERDTSGFPDTQYF. CDR3 coding DNA: TGTGCCATCAGTGAGCGCGATACTAGCGGGTTCCCAGATACGCAGTATTTT.

This clone was picked up a small number of times. The chain has TRBV29-1 and TRBJ1-2; D is possibly TRBD1 (5 bases). From germline, CDR1 is SQVTM and CDR2 ANQGSEA. The CDR3 sequence is 12 residues long. Trimming stripped 2 bases from V and 7 bases from J, with 11 bases between. This chain's CDR3 is CSVETGRAGYTF. DNA for the CDR3: TGCAGCGTTGAAACAGGACGGGCTGGCTACACCTTC.

The chain employs TRBV4-3 and TRBJ2-1, with 15 positions matching TRBD2. The germline V gene encodes CDR1 LGHNA and CDR2 YSLEER. The CDR3 contains 17 residues. V was clipped by 4 bases and J by 9 bases; unmatched bases: 10. CDR3 loop: CASSPDKKGLAGGEQFF. The CDR3 DNA is TGCGCCAGCAGCCCAGATAAAAAGGGACTAGCGGGAGGTGAGCAGTTCTTC.

This clone was found a few times. The chain has TRBV5-1 and TRBJ2-1, with D maybe TRBD2 (6 bases). V lost 8 bases, J lost 6 bases, and 18 bases lay in between. CDR1 and CDR2 from the germline V gene are SGHRS and YFSETQ. The CDR3 sequence is 14 residues long. CDR3 bases: TGCGCCAGTGGATTCGGAGGGGATATCAATGAGCAGTTCTTC. Translated, it gives CASGFGGDINEQFF.

The V call is TRBV5-6, the J call TRBJ2-7, with TRBD2 identical over 8 bases. V dropped 5 bases and J dropped 1; count of bases not matched to a gene: 2. CDR3 length: 13 amino acids. Per the germline V gene, CDR1 is SGHDT and CDR2 is YYEEEE. The CDR3 here is CASRVAGSYEQYF. In nucleotides, the CDR3 is TGTGCCAGCAGGGTAGCGGGGTCCTACGAGCAGTACTTC.

This clone is a singleton in its sample. The rearrangement links TRBV6-5 to TRBJ1-2; the match to TRBD1 covers 7 bases. The V gene end was trimmed by 6 bases and the J gene end by 4 bases; junction bases not matched to a gene: 5. CDR3 length: 13 amino acids. CDR1 MNHEY and CDR2 SVGAGI come from the germline V gene. CDR3 in DNA: TGTGCCAGCAGCGGAGGGACAGCCTATGGCTACACCTTC. It encodes CASSGGTAYGYTF.